This TCR beta chain originates from a study of post-analysis software for immune sequencing data (dated by TCRdb to the mid-2010s). Background for the entire study: Disease courses on record covered relapsing-remitting, secondary progressive and progressive-relapsing multiple sclerosis, though some patients had no subtype annotation. A subset of samples was prepared in parallel using single-end sample barcoding, then pooled and co-amplified after Illumina adapter ligation. The patient repertoires were compared against 10 to 12 previously published healthy control repertoires obtained from donors aged roughly 6 to 25 years.

The library was built by means of PCR. Sequencing was carried out with an Illumina HiSeq 2500. To reduce PCR and sequencing biases, unique molecular identifiers were built into the TCR beta cDNA libraries. Approximately 500,000 cDNA molecules were obtained per 1 to 10 million input T cells, so each molecule approximated one T cell. The same protocol used for the earlier healthy control dataset was applied to prepare and sequence the patient libraries. Within a given batch, samples were prepared together, multiplexed and sequenced on the same HiSeq lane. The published analysis was carried out like this. Raw barcoded reads were processed with MIGEC, and single-read molecular identifier groups were discarded before consensus assembly and CDR3 extraction. VDJtools was used for post-analysis of the clonotype tables, with diversity normalized by down-sampling every dataset to the smallest sample size. In repertoire overlap clustering, CDR3 amino acid sequences, but not nucleotide sequences, were matched to correct batch-related cross-sample contamination. The public reads were reanalyzed by TCRdb: fastp trimming at Q25, MiXCR alignment, in-frame beta chains only. Entries that share a CDR3 protein sequence are merged under the most common genes and DNA. What appears here as the V and J calls and clone size reflects TCRdb's work, not the paper's. This sample is represented by hundreds of thousands of distinct CDR3 sequences; roughly 29% of them were singletons. Around 0.55% of the sample rests with the top ten.

To demonstrate the VDJtools post-analysis software, the study profiled TCR beta repertoires from the peripheral blood of 10 to 15 young patients with multiple sclerosis. The multiple sclerosis patients were children and adolescents ranging in age from roughly 6 to 15 years. Many counts were recorded for this clonotype. This receptor's antigen is unknown. No base qualities exist here, and no much larger clone lies one base off it. The investigation overall reported the following: The control group was slightly older than the multiple sclerosis patient group. Significantly higher frequencies in patients than in controls were found for five or six TRBV segments, including TRBV5-6, TRBV5-1 and TRBV20-1. Normalized Chao1 diversity was significantly lower in multiple sclerosis patients than controls, suggesting substantial peripheral T-cell clonal expansion. Strong co-clustering of samples prepared in the same batch was shown by direct clustering with F measure, prompting a batch-effect correction.

V sheds 5 bases and J sheds 2 bases, leaving 3 bases between their ends. Its CDR3 holds 12 amino acids, cysteine through phenylalanine. Only the CDR3 region is kept as DNA, spanning 36 bases read in frame from base 1. Sequences SGHTA (CDR1) and FQGNSA (CDR2) are obtained from the germline V gene. The chain is assembled from TRBV7-2 and TRBJ2-2; the D gene cannot be resolved reliably. The clonotype comes from a girl aged 10 to 17 with multiple sclerosis. The sequencing sample was made of blood. The CDR3 reads CASSANTGELFF. The bases read TGTGCCAGCAGCGCCAACACCGGGGAGCTGTTTTTT.